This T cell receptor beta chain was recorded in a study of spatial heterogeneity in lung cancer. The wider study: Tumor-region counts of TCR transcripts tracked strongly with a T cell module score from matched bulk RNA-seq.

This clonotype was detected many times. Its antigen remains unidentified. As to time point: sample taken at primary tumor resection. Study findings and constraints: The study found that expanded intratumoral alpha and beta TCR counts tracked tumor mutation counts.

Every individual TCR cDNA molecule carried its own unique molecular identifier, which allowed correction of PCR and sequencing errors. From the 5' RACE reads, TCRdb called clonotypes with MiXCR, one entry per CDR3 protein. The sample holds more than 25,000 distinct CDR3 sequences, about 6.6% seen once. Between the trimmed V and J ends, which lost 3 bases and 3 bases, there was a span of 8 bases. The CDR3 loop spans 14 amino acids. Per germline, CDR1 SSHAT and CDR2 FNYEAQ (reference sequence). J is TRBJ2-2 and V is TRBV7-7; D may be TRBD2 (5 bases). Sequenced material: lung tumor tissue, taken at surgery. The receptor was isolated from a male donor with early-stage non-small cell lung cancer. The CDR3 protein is CASSFTRDTGELFF. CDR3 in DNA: TGTGCCAGCAGCTTTACGAGGGACACCGGGGAGCTGTTTTTT. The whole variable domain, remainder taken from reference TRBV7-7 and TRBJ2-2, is GAGVSQSPRYKVTKRGQDVTLRCDPISSHATLYWYQQALGQGPEFLTYFNYEAQPDKSGLPSDRFSAERPEGSISTLTIQRTEQRDSAMYRCASSFTRDTGELFFGEGSRLTVL.